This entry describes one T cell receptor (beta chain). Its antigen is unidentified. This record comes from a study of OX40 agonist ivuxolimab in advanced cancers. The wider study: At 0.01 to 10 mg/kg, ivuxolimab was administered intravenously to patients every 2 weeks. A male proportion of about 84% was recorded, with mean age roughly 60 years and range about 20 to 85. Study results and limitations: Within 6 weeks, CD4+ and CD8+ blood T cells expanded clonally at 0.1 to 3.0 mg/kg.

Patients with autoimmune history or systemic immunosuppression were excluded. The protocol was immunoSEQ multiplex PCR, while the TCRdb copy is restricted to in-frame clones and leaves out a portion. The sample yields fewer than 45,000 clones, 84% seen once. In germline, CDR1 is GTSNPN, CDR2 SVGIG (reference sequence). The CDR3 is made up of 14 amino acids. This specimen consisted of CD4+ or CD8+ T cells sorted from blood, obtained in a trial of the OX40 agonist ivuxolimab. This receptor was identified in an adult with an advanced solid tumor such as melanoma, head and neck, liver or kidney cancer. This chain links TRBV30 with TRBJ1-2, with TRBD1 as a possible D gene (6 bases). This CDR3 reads CAHGLGGRNYGYTF. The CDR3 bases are TGTGCACATGGCCTGGGGGGCAGAAACTATGGCTACACCTTC.